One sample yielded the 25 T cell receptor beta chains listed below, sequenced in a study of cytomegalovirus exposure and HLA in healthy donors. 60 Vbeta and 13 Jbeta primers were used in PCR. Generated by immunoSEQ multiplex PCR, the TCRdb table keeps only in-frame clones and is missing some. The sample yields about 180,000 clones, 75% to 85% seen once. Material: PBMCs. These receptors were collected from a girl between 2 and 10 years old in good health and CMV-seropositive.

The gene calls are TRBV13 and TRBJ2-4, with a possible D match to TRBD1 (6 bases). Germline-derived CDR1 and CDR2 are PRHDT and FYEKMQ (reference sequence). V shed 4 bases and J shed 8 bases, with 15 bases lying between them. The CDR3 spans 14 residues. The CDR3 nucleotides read TGTGCCAGCAGCTCGCAACAGGGAGCGGACATTCAGTACTTC. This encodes CASSSQQGADIQYF. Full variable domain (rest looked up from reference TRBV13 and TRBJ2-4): AAGVIQSPRHLIKEKRETATLKCYPIPRHDTVYWYQQGPGQDPQFLISFYEKMQSDKGSIPDRFSAQQFSDYHSELNMSSLELGDSALYFCASSSQQGADIQYFGAGTRLSVL.

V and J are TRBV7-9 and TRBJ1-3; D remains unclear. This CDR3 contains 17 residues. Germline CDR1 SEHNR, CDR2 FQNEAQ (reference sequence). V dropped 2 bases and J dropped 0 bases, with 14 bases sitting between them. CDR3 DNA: TGTGCCAGCAGCTTAAGGAGGTTTCCCTACTCTGGAAACACCATATATTTT. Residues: CASSLRRFPYSGNTIYF.

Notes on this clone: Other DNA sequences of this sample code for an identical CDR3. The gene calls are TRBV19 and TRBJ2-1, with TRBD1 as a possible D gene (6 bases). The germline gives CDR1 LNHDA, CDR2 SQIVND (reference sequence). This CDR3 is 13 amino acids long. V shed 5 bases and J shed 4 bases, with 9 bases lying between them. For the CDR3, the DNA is TGTGCCAGTAGTCCCACAGGGTACAATGAGCAGTTCTTC. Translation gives CASSPTGYNEQFF.

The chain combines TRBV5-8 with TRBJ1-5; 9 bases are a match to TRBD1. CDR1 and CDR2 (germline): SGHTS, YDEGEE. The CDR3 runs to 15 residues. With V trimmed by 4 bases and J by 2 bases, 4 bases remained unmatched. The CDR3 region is CASSGTGSGNQPQHF. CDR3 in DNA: TGTGCCAGCAGCGGGACAGGGAGTGGCAATCAGCCCCAGCATTTT.

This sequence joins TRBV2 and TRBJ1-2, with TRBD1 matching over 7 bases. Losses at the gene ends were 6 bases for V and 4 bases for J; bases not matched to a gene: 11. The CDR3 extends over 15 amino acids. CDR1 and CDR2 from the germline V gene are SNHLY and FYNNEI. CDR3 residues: CASRRTGVRGYGYTF. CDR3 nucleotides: TGTGCCAGCAGGCGGACAGGCGTCCGAGGCTATGGCTACACCTTC.

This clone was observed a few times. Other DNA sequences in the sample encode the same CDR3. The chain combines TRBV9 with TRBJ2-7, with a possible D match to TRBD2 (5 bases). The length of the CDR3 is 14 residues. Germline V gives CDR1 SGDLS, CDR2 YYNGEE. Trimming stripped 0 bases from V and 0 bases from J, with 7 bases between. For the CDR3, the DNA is TGTGCCAGCAGCGTAGATGGGAGCTCCTACGAGCAGTACTTC. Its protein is CASSVDGSSYEQYF.

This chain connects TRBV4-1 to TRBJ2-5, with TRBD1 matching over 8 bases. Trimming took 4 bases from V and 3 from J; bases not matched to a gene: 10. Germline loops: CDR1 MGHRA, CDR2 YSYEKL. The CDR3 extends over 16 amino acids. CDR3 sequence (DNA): TGCGCCAGCAGCCTTATTACCGGGACAGGCAAAGAGACCCAGTACTTC. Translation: CASSLITGTGKETQYF.

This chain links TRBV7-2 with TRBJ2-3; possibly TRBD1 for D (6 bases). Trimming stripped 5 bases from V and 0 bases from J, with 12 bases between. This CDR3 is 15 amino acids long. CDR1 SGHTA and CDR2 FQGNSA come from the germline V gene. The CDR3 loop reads CASSPTGISTDTQYF. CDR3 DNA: TGTGCCAGCAGCCCAACAGGGATTAGCACAGATACGCAGTATTTT.

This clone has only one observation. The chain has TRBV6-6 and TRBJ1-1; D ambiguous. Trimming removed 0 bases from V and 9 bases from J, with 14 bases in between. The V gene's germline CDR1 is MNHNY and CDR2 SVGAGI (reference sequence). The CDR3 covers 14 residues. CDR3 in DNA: TGTGCCAGCAGTTACTCGATCGTGGAGATCAAAGCTTTCTTT. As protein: CASSYSIVEIKAFF.

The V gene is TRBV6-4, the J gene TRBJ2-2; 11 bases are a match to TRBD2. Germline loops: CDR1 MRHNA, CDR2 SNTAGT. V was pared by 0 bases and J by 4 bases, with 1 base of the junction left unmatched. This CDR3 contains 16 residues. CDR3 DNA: TGTGCCAGCAGTGACTCTAGCGGGAGGGCCACCGGGGAGCTGTTTTTT. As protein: CASSDSSGRATGELFF.

The CDR3 nucleotides read TGTGCCAGCAGTGAACTCTGGCCCTCCCGGGACAGGGGGCGTGGTACTGAAGCTTTCTTT. As protein: CASSELWPSRDRGRGTEAFF. The chain is built from TRBV2 and TRBJ1-1; 12 bases map to TRBD1. The ends lost 2 bases at V and 5 bases at J; junction bases unmatched: 18. The CDR3 has 20 amino acids. CDR1 and CDR2 (germline): SNHLY, FYNNEI.

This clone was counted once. The CDR3 sequence: CASAVTLGTKEAFF. Here the CDR3 DNA reads TGTGCCAGCGCTGTAACGCTAGGTACTAAGGAGGCTTTCTTT. The V gene is TRBV7-9, the J gene TRBJ1-1, with unresolved D. Trimming shortened V by 8 bases and J by 11 bases, and 24 bases separated the two germline ends. The germline V gene encodes CDR1 SEHNR and CDR2 FQNEAQ (reference sequence). The CDR3 sequence is 14 residues long.

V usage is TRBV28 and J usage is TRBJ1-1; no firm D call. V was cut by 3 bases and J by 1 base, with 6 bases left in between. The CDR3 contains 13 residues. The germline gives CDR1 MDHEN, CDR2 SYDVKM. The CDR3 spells CASSFNRNTEAFF. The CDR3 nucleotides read TGTGCCAGCAGTTTTAACAGGAACACTGAAGCTTTCTTT.

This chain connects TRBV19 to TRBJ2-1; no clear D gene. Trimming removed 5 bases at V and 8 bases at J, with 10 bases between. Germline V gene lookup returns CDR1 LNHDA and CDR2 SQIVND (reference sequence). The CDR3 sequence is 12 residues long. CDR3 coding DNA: TGTGCCAGTAGTGCCCTCCGGTATGAGCAGTTCTTC. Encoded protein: CASSALRYEQFF.

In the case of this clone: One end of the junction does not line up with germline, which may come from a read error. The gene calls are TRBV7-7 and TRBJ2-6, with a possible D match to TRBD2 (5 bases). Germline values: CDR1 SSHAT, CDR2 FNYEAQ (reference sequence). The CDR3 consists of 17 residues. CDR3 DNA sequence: TGTGCTAGCAGCCCGCAGACTGGGAGCTCTGGGGCCAACGTCCTGACTTTC. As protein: CASSPQTGSSGANVLTF.

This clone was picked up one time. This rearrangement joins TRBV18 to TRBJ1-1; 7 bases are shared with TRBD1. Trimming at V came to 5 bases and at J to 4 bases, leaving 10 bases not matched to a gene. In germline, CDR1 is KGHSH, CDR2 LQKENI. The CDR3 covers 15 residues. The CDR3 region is CASSWQQGTGTEAFF. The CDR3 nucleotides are TGTGCCAGCTCATGGCAACAGGGGACGGGCACTGAAGCTTTCTTT.

This chain's CDR3 is CATRTDMNTEAFF. In DNA form, the CDR3 reads TGTGCCACTAGGACAGACATGAACACTGAAGCTTTCTTT. The chain links TRBV10-3 to TRBJ1-1; D is possibly TRBD1 (6 bases). Germline CDR1 ENHRY, CDR2 SYGVKD. The CDR3 consists of 13 residues. V lost 10 bases, J lost 0 bases, and 12 bases lay in between.

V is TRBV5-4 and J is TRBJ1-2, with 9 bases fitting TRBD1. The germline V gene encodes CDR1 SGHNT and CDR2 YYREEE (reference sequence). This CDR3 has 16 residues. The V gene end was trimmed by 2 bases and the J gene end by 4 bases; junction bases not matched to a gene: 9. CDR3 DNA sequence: TGTGCCAGCAGCTTAGAAAACTCGGGACAGGGCTATGGCTACACCTTC. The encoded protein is CASSLENSGQGYGYTF.

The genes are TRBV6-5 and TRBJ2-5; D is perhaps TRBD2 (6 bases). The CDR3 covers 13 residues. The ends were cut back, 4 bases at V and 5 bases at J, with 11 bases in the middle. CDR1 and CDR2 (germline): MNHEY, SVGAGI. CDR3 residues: CASSLASGETQYF. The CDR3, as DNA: TGTGCCAGCAGTTTGGCCAGCGGGGAGACCCAGTACTTC.

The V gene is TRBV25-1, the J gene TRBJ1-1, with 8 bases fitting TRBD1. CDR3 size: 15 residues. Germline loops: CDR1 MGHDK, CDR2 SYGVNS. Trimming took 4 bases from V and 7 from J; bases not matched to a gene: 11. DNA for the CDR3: TGTGCCAGCAGTGCCTCCCCGGACAGGGCGGGTGAAGCTTTCTTT. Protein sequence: CASSASPDRAGEAFF.

CDR3 protein: CAWIQDKGAYYGYTF. Here the CDR3 DNA reads TGTGCCTGGATACAAGACAAAGGGGCGTACTATGGCTACACCTTC. This rearrangement joins TRBV30 to TRBJ1-2; a possible D gene is TRBD1 (5 bases). V lost 4 bases and J 3 bases, leaving 18 bases between the germline ends. The CDR3 consists of 15 residues. Germline V lookup: CDR1 GTSNPN, CDR2 SVGIG (reference sequence). The entire variable domain, with the rest obtained from reference TRBV30 and TRBJ1-2, is as follows: SQTIHQWPATLVQPVGSPLSLECTVEGTSNPNLYWYRQAAGRGLQLLFYSVGIGQISSEVPQNLSASRPQDRQFILSSKKLLLSDSGFYLCAWIQDKGAYYGYTFGSGTRLTVV.

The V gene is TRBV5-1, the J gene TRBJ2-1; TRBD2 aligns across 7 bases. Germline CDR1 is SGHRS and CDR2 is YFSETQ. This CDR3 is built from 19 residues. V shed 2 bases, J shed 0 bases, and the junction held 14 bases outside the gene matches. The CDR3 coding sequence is TGCGCCAGCAGCTTAAGGTCGGGGGGTTCCCACAGCTCCTACAATGAGCAGTTCTTC. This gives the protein CASSLRSGGSHSSYNEQFF. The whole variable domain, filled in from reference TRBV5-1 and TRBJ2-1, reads KAGVTQTPRYLIKTRGQQVTLSCSPISGHRSVSWYQQTPGQGLQFLFEYFSETQRNKGNFPGRFSGRQFSNSRSEMNVSTLELGDSALYLCASSLRSGGSHSSYNEQFFGPGTRLTVL.

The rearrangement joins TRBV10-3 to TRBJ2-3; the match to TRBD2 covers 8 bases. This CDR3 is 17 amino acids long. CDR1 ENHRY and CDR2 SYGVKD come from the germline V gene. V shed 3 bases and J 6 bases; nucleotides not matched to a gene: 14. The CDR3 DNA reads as TGTGCCATCAGTGACTCCATTTCGCACCCGGGGGGGGATACGCAGTATTTT. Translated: CAISDSISHPGGDTQYF.

The CDR3 here is CASIMGRPNTYEQYF. The CDR3 DNA sequence: TGTGCCAGCATTATGGGCAGACCTAATACCTACGAGCAGTACTTC. The chain is built from TRBV6-1 and TRBJ2-7; D gene uncertain. Trimming left V 7 bases short and J 2 bases short, with 18 bases between. Per the germline V gene, CDR1 is MNHNS and CDR2 is SASEGT. The CDR3 length is 15 residues.

CDR3 residues: CASSSPPGTSGGLYNEQFF. CDR3 DNA: TGTGCCAGCAGCTCCCCCCCCGGGACTAGCGGGGGCCTATACAATGAGCAGTTCTTC. The gene calls are TRBV7-3 and TRBJ2-1; the match to TRBD2 covers 14 bases. The V segment lost 4 bases and the J segment 4 bases; nucleotides outside the gene matches: 12. The CDR3 sequence is 19 residues long. Germline-derived CDR1 and CDR2 are SGHTA and FQGTGA.